Presented here are 5 T cell receptor beta chains from one specimen sequenced in a study of blood T cell repertoires in COVID-19. Method: immunoSEQ multiplex PCR; TCRdb's copy keeps in-frame clones and lacks some. There are about 86,000 clones in the sample; 87% occur only once, and around 1% lies in the top ten. The sample taken for sequencing was peripheral blood. The source of these receptors is a human donor in a cohort sampled during active COVID-19.

The genes are TRBV18 and TRBJ2-1; TRBD2 aligns across 9 bases. Losses at the gene ends were 3 bases for V and 2 bases for J; bases not matched to a gene: 5. Per germline, CDR1 KGHSH and CDR2 LQKENI. The CDR3 extends over 16 amino acids. CDR3 nucleotide sequence: TGTGCCAGCTCACCGGGCGGGAGGGCCACCTACAATGAGCAGTTCTTC. This codes for CASSPGGRATYNEQFF.

This clone was counted once. The chain carries TRBV4-2 and TRBJ2-6; D is uncertain. Germline values: CDR1 LGHNA, CDR2 YNFKEQ. The CDR3 is 20 amino acids. V lost 0 bases, J lost 0 bases, and 18 bases lay in between. This CDR3 is CASSQDNWAPSLSGANVLTF. CDR3 DNA: TGTGCCAGCAGCCAAGATAACTGGGCGCCAAGCCTCTCTGGGGCCAACGTCCTGACTTTC.

The chain carries TRBV7-9 and TRBJ1-6; 8 nucleotides match TRBD1. CDR3 size: 15 residues. The germline CDR1 and CDR2 sequences are SEHNR and FQNEAQ (reference sequence). The V and J ends lost 3 bases and 7 bases, in that order; junction bases with no gene match: 5. This CDR3 is CASSFSTGENSPLHF. DNA for the CDR3: TGTGCCAGCAGCTTCTCGACAGGGGAAAATTCACCCCTCCACTTT.

CDR3: CASSLGTNFYEQYF. As DNA, the CDR3 is TGTGCCAGCAGCTTAGGGACAAACTTTTACGAGCAGTACTTC. The rearrangement uses TRBV7-6 and TRBJ2-7; D is possibly TRBD1 (5 bases). The V end was cut by 1 base, the J end by 4 bases, with 11 bases between. The CDR3 length is 14 residues. The germline gives CDR1 SGHVS, CDR2 FNYEAQ.

V and J are TRBV6-1 and TRBJ2-3; D ambiguous. Germline loops: CDR1 MNHNS, CDR2 SASEGT. Trimming left V 0 bases short and J 6 bases short, with 10 bases between. This CDR3 contains 14 residues. CDR3: CASSEARDWDTQYF. Written as DNA, the CDR3 is TGTGCCAGCAGTGAAGCTAGAGACTGGGATACGCAGTATTTT.